This T cell receptor (beta chain) is drawn from a study of CD8 T cells in ankylosing spondylitis. Study findings and constraints: A TCR beta motif of about 8 highly homologous variants appeared characteristic of ankylosing spondylitis blood.

TCRdb independently ran MiXCR on the 5' RACE reads; one entry per CDR3 protein. The sample lists about 540,000 distinct CDR3 sequences; about 13% were seen once. Germline V lookup: CDR1 SGHRS, CDR2 YFSETQ. This CDR3 has 14 amino acids. V was trimmed by 4 bases and J by 5 bases, leaving 12 bases between them. A few counts support this clonotype. What it binds is not known. The receptor comes from a male donor with ankylosing spondylitis. V usage is TRBV5-1 and J usage is TRBJ2-2, with D tentatively TRBD1 (6 bases). Material: blood, either unsorted or a sorted T cell fraction (not recorded which). The CDR3 nucleotides are TGCGCCAGCAGCGGGGGAACAGGGACCGGGGAGCTGTTTTTT. Translation: CASSGGTGTGELFF.